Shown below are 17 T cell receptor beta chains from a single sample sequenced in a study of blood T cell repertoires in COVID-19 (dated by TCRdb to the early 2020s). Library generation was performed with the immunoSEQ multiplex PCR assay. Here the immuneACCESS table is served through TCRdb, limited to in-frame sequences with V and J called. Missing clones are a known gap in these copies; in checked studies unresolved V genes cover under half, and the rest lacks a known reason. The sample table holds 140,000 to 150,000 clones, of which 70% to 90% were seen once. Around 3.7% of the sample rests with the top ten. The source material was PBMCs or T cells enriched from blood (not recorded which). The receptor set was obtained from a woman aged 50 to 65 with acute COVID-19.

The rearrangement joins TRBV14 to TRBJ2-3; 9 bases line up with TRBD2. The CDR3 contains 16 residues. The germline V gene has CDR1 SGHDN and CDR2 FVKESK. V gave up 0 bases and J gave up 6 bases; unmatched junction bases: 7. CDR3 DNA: TGTGCCAGCAGCCAAGAGCGCGGGAGGGCCGGGGATACGCAGTATTTT. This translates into CASSQERGRAGDTQYF. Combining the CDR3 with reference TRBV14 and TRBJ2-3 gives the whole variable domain EAGVTQFPSHSVIEKGQTVTLRCDPISGHDNLYWYRRVMGKEIKFLLHFVKESKQDESGMPNNRFLAERTGGTYSTLKVQPAELEDSGVYFCASSQERGRAGDTQYFGPGTRLTVL.

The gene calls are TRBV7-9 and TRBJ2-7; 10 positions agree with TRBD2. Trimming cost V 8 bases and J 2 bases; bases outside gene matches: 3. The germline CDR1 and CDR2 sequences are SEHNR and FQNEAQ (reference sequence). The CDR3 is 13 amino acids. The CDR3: CASGLAATYEQYF. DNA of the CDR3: TGTGCCAGCGGACTAGCGGCCACCTACGAGCAGTACTTC.

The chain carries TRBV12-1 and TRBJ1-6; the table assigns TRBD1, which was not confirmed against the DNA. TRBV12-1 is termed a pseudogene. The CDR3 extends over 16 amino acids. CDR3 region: CASSLGQAEPNSPLHF. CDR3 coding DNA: TGTGCCAGCAGCTTGGGACAGGCCGAACCTAATTCACCCCTCCACTTT.

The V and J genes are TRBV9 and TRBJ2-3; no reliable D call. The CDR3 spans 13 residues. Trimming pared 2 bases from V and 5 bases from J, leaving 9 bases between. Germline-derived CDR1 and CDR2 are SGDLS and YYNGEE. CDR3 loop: CASSVEGGDTQYF. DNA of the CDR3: TGTGCCAGCAGCGTGGAAGGCGGAGATACGCAGTATTTT.

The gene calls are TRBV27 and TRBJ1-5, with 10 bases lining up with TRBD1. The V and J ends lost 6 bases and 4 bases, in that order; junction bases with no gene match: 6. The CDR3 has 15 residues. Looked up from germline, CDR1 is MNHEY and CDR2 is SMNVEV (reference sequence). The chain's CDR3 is CASRYSGQGNQPQHF. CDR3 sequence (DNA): TGTGCCAGCAGATACTCGGGACAGGGGAATCAGCCCCAGCATTTT.

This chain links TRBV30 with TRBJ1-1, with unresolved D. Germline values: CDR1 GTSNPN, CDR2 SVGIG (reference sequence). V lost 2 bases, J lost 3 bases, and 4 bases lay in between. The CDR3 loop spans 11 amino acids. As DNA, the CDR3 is TGTGCCTGGAGTCAGGACACTGAAGCTTTCTTT. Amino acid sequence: CAWSQDTEAFF.

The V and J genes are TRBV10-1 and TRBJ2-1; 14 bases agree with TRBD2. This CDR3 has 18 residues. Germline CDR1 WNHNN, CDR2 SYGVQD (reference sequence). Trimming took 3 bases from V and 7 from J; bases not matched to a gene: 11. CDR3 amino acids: CASSDDRLAGGPGNEQFF. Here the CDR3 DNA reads TGCGCCAGCAGTGACGATAGACTAGCGGGAGGGCCGGGTAATGAGCAGTTCTTC.

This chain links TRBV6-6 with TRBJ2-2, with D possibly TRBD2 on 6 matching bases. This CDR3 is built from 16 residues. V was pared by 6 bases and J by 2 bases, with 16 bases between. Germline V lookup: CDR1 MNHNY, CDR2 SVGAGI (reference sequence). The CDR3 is CASSNTGTENTGELFF. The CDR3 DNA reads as TGTGCCAGCAGCAATACCGGGACTGAAAACACCGGGGAGCTGTTTTTT.

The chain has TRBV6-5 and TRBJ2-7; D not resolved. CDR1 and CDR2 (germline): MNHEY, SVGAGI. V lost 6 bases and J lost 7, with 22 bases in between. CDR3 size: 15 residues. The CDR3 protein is CASSPAPYEPMEQYF. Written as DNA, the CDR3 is TGTGCCAGCAGCCCCGCTCCTTATGAGCCTATGGAGCAGTACTTC.

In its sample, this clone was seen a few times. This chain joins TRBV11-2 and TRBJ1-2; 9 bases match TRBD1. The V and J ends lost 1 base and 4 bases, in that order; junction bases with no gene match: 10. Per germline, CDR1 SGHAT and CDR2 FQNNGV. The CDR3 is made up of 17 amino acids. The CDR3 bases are TGTGCCAGCAGCTTAGGTACAGGGGGCGCGATGAGCTATGGCTACACCTTC. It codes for CASSLGTGGAMSYGYTF.

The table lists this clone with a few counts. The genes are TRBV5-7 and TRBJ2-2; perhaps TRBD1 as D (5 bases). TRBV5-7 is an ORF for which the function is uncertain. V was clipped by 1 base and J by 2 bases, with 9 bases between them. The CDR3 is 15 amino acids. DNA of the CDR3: TGTGCCAGCAGCTTGTGGGGCACTAACACCGGGGAGCTGTTTTTT. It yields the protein CASSLWGTNTGELFF.

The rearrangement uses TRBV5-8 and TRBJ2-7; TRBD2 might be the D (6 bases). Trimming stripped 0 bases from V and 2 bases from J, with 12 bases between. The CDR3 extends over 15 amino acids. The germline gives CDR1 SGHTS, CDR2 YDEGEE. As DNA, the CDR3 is TGTGCCAGCAGCTTGGCTTCTACGGGGGCCTACGAGCAGTACTTC. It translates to CASSLASTGAYEQYF.

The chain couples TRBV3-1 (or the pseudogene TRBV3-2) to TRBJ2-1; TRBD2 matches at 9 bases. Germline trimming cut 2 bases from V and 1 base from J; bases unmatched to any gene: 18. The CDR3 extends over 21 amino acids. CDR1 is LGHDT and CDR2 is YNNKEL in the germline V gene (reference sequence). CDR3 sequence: CASSQNQPGLARIPSYNEQFF. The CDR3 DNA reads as TGTGCCAGCAGCCAAAATCAGCCGGGACTAGCTCGCATACCATCCTACAATGAGCAGTTCTTC.

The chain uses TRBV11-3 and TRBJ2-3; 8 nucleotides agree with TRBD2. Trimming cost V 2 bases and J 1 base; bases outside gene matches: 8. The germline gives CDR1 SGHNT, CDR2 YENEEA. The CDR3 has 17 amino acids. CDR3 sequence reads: CASSLRAGAGGTDTQYF. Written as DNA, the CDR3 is TGTGCCAGCAGCTTAAGGGCGGGAGCGGGAGGCACAGATACGCAGTATTTT. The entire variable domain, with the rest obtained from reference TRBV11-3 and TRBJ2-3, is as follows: EAGVVQSPRYKIIEKKQPVAFWCNPISGHNTLYWYLQNLGQGPELLIRYENEEAVDDSQLPKDRFSAERLKGVDSTLKIQPAELGDSAVYLCASSLRAGAGGTDTQYFGPGTRLTVL.

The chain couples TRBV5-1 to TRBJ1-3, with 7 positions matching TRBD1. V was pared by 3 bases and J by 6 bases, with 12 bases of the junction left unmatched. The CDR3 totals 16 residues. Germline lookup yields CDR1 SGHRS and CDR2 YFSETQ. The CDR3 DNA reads TGCGCCAGCAGCTCATTAGGGGGCGATTCTACAAACACCATATATTTT. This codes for CASSSLGGDSTNTIYF.

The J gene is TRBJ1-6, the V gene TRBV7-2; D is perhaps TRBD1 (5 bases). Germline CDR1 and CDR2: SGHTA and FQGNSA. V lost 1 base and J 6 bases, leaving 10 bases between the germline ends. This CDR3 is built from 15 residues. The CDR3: CASSLVVGLNSPLHF. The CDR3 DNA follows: TGTGCCAGCAGCTTAGTGGTGGGGCTTAATTCACCCCTCCACTTT. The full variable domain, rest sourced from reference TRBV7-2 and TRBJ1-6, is GAGVSQSPSNKVTEKGKDVELRCDPISGHTALYWYRQSLGQGLEFLIYFQGNSAPDKSGLPSDRFSAERTGGSVSTLTIQRTQQEDSAVYLCASSLVVGLNSPLHFGNGTRLTVT.

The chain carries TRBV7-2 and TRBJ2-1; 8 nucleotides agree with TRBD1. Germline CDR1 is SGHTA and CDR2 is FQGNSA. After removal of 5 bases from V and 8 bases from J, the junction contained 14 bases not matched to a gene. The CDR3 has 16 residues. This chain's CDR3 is CASSVSTGGFAYEQFF. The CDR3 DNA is TGTGCCAGCAGCGTAAGTACAGGGGGTTTCGCCTATGAGCAGTTCTTC.